The present entry profiles one T cell receptor beta chain with its context. Its antigen specificity is not known. Per-base quality was not reported, and no clone a single base away is much larger than it. This sample was included in a study of cytomegalovirus exposure and HLA in healthy donors listed by TCRdb under 2017. Describing the broader study: In an earlier analysis of approximately 500 of the donors, roughly 300 Gb of sequence data and about 110 million unique TCR beta sequences from some 170 million T cells were reported. The study profiled the T cell repertoires of under 850 subjects by immunosequencing and related them to cytomegalovirus serostatus. An early release that covered roughly 600 HLA-typed donors contained approximately 300 gigabases of sequencing data and around 80 million unique TCR sequences. The aim of the study was to test whether cataloging public T cell receptors could identify signatures of past pathogen exposure. About 5 DR-DQ haplotypes were handled as single units for association and clustering, since linkage in the cohort was strong. High-throughput TCR immunosequencing, statistical association of individual TCRs with disease status, and machine learning were combined to predict cytomegalovirus infection status. Genome-wide SNP genotypes for about three fifths of the roughly 670 donors were used in a later genetic analysis, which treated that subset as a discovery cohort. Across about 370 genotyped donors of the cohort, an average of about 240,000 unique TCR beta nucleotide sequences per donor were sequenced, and about a sixth of those sequences were non-productive. In addition to the first cohort of 666 subjects, a separate validation cohort of 100 to 150 different subjects was used. Donor age, sex, ethnicity and CMV serostatus were compiled alongside the repertoire data. The genetic ancestry cluster associated with self-reported Caucasian donors included 65% to 90% of the 350 to 500 genotyped donors. Typing coverage differed by locus: A, B, C, DRB1 and DQB1 were typed in roughly 620-640 donors, DQA1 in about 550, DPA1 in around 600, and DPB1 in 450 to 490. HLA typing covered class I and class II loci at four-digit resolution. The later analysis used no new phenotypic data to find candidate immune exposures, relying instead on TCR beta sequences and their occurrence across donors. All discovery cohort repertoires had been generated using a single sequencing platform. A later analysis re-analyzed previously published TCR beta repertoires from 666 donors and added high-resolution HLA genotyping to study TCR occurrence patterns. To decide whether each TCR beta V gene segment behaved as functional or pseudogenic, an earlier analysis of nearly 600 of the donors relied on high-throughput TCR beta sequencing. Broad study findings and their caveats: Because HLA typing was unavailable for some donors at each locus, only the typed subset was used in association tests. A later analysis found that most CMV-associated TCR beta chains appeared HLA-restricted, with HLA associations seemingly driven largely by CMV exposure. According to the authors, the approach could potentially be generalized to other disease states and immunological phenotypes. Immune exposure information for the cohort was limited to CMV serostatus. A few of the identified cytomegalovirus-associated TCR beta chains were confirmed in vitro to be specific for cytomegalovirus antigens. Most TCR sequences were seen in very few donors, while some public TCRs were found in many individuals. At a false discovery rate of 0.05, a later analysis linked about 17,000 TCR beta sequences to specific HLA alleles. The earlier analysis of 450 to 700 of the donors excluded 15 to 20 rarely observed V segments, including chromosome 9 orphons, because counts were too low. In a later genetic analysis, a missense DCLRE1C variant was associated with V-gene and J-gene trimming of TCR beta chains, and the association was replicated in an independent cohort. A further reported finding was that TCR beta sequences accurately predicted the HLA-A and HLA-B alleles for most subjects in the first cohort. The presence/absence analyses assumed that sequencing depth was roughly uniform across donors, and that assumption may not be true. A group of highly shared sequence variants was considered likely to be a technical artifact of the sequencing pipeline. A later analysis found that HLA-associated TCR beta chains were more clonally expanded and had lower generation probabilities than equally common non-associated chains. This cohort had only TCR beta chains sequenced, and the lack of alpha or paired-chain data limited which features could be detected. According to a later analysis, parvovirus B19, influenza, CMV and Epstein-Barr virus appeared linked to several top co-occurrence clusters. Assigning TCR associations to individual alleles was difficult when HLA alleles, especially DR and DQ, strongly co-occurred. Cytomegalovirus status was reported to be diagnosed by the classifier with high specificity and sensitivity in both the original and validation cohorts. Compared with the roughly 720-donor mean, donors in an Asian-associated ancestry cluster had fewer N-insertions in productive TCRs, according to a later genetic analysis. In a later analysis, the rate of TCR association differed among HLA loci, with DRB1 alleles having the most associated TCRs and HLA-C alleles having the fewest. The 87-base-pair reads could not distinguish some IMGT-functional V segments, including TRBV6-2 and TRBV6-3, so those segments were excluded. In the study, around 160 TCR beta chains were listed as associated with cytomegalovirus. Broadly in line with IMGT annotations, most TCR beta V segments showed up in productive rearrangements about 87% or about 30% of the time in an earlier analysis of several hundred of the donors. Linkage disequilibrium might explain the correlated functional status among segregating V segments, but an unknown experimental factor could not be ruled out.

The method behind the library was the immunoSEQ multiplex PCR assay. The multiplex PCR relied on a mix of 60 forward primers for TCR Vbeta segments and 13 reverse primers for TCR Jbeta segments. The CDR3 region of rearranged TCR beta genes was amplified from genomic DNA with a multiplex PCR assay. The Illumina HiSeq System was used to sequence the amplified TCR beta libraries as 87-base-pair reads. On the study's bioinformatics: A later analysis counted tens of millions of unique TCR beta chains across the roughly 700 repertoires, and around 9.9 million of these chains were shared by at least two donors. Raw reads were error-corrected and collapsed into unique sequences with a nearest-neighbor algorithm that merged closely related sequences to remove PCR and sequencing errors. V, D and J gene segments were assigned by aligning CDR3 sequences to IMGT reference sequences. For a sequence to be retained, a match of at least six nucleotides to both a V gene segment and a J gene segment was required. Rearrangements were called productive when the CDR3 lacked stop codons and stayed in frame with V and J; all others were non-productive. Following IMGT convention, CDR3 was defined as the stretch from the second conserved V-encoded cysteine to the conserved J-encoded phenylalanine. The earlier analysis of more than 450 of the donors excluded sequences that lacked an unambiguous match to a single V gene segment. An earlier analysis of some 500 of the donors classified V segments as functional when productive rearrangements were above 56.7% and as segregating when the standard deviation between donors was above 5%. A statistical classification framework was built to diagnose cytomegalovirus status from the catalog of TCR beta chain sequences. In a later analysis, V and J genes were assigned by comparing TCR nucleotide sequences against IMGT/GENE-DB human TR gene sequences. A later analysis assigned CDR3 sequences and most-parsimonious VDJ recombination scenarios with the TCRdist pipeline. In a later analysis, every TCR beta chain was defined by the combination of its CDR3 amino acid sequence and its V-gene family, and reads without a unique V-gene family were dropped. In a later analysis, some 600 highly shared, low-generation-probability nucleotide sequences were removed to address suspected cross-contamination and a sequencing artifact. In a later analysis, a clonal expansion index was calculated for each public chain from normalized within-repertoire ranks of inferred template counts. In a later analysis, generation probabilities were computed using a VDJ recombination model fitted to out-of-frame rearrangements, and the results were checked against IGoR. A later analysis scored TCR-TCR, TCR-HLA and TCR-CMV co-occurrence with hypergeometric tests, applying a repertoire-size bias correction to TCR pairs. In a later analysis, false discovery rates were estimated by permuting HLA or CMV assignments 20 times. In a later analysis, co-occurring TCRs were grouped using DBSCAN, and TCRdist sequence similarity was added for clustering within HLA-allele-positive subsets. Repertoires with fewer than 30,000 or more than 120,000 public chains were left out of co-occurrence clustering, as were five repertoires with anomalous nucleotide sharing. As stored in TCRdb, this immuneACCESS dataset retains in-frame rearrangements with V and J assigned. A fraction of the clones does not appear; measured against another copy, unresolved V genes explain less than half of the discrepancy, and the remainder lacks a known reason. That table furnishes V, J and clone size, whereas the DNA furnished D and trimming. The sample table records about 190,000 clones; 75% to 90% of these occur just once. Together, the top ten hold around 0.98% of the sample.

The V end gives up 4 bases and the J end 5 bases, leaving 4 bases in the junction not matched to a gene. CDR1 and CDR2 are read off the germline V gene as MNHNS and SASEGT. The CDR3 numbers 13 residues from cysteine through phenylalanine. Just CDR3 DNA is preserved here, 39 bases in frame from base 1. The cohort consisted of hundreds of healthy bone marrow donors. At the time of sampling, every cohort member was nominally healthy, though immune exposures that went unrecorded were likely present. The donor tested CMV seronegative, placing the donor among the 352 seronegative members of the cohort. A peripheral blood sample was collected from each donor, and TCR beta sequencing was performed on peripheral blood mononuclear cells. Genomic DNA extraction from the blood cell samples was performed with the Qiagen DNeasy Blood Extraction Kit.

The chain is made from TRBV6-1 and TRBJ1-1; 7 of the junction bases match TRBD1. The sequence was obtained from a boy younger than 10 in good health and CMV-seronegative. Sequences were obtained from PBMCs. The CDR3 amino acid sequence is: CASSVDRITEAFF. The DNA is TGTGCCAGCAGTGTGGACAGGATTACTGAAGCTTTCTTT.